The rows below give T cell receptor beta chains drawn from one sample of a study of blood T cell repertoires in COVID-19. Clones were read by immunoSEQ multiplex PCR, and TCRdb kept only the in-frame ones, dropping some. The repertoire consists of approximately 190,000 clones, with about 80% occurring once and the leading ten covering 6.9%. Sequencing was done on a sample of peripheral blood. The receptors come from a human donor with acute or convalescent COVID-19. The donor label of this sample is uncertain. Both conserved end residues are part of each CDR3.

j_call v_call cdr3_aa
TRBJ2-5 TRBV5-6 CASGRVQETQYF
TRBJ1-5 TRBV19 CASSPRGQGENSNQPQHF
TRBJ2-2 TRBV19 CASSILARTGELFF
TRBJ2-2 TRBV7-9 CASSFTGVELFF
TRBJ1-6 TRBV4-3 CASSQRTGRNSPLHF
TRBJ2-4 TRBV29-1 CSVGTKNIQYF
TRBJ1-2 TRBV28 CASSLYRDSYGYTF
TRBJ1-2 TRBV6-5 CASSYREQGNYGYTF
TRBJ1-5 TRBV18 CASSQWTAPQPQHF
TRBJ2-1 TRBV29-1 CSVDWSSYNEQFF
TRBJ2-7 TRBV28 CASSQPGGRNYEQYF
TRBJ1-4 TRBV28 CASSLRTLTNEKLFF
TRBJ1-1 TRBV5-1 CASSLEGTGGNTEAFF
TRBJ2-2 TRBV5-1 CASSLDTAGGSGELFF
TRBJ1-3 TRBV6-6 CASSRYGGATGNTIYF
TRBJ1-6 TRBV6-2/TRBV6-3 CASSYDRSNSPLHF
TRBJ1-4 TRBV28 CASSPGDRGGNEKLFF
TRBJ1-2 TRBV18 CASSPLGQQIYGYTF
TRBJ2-3 TRBV27 CASSAGLRASTDTQYF
TRBJ2-1 TRBV24-1 CATMGGSNEQFF
TRBJ1-2 TRBV4-2 CASSQGVLTEDTF
TRBJ1-2 TRBV20-1 CSASRGNYGYTF
TRBJ1-2 TRBV29-1 CSVEDLGQGHGYTF
TRBJ2-2 TRBV10-2 CASSEPSRVTNTGELFF
TRBJ2-3 TRBV6-6 CASSQARVAGWGTDTQYF
TRBJ1-5 TRBV5-8 CASSPGGGPQPQHF
TRBJ1-1 TRBV6-5 CASSYSRSNTEAFF
TRBJ2-3 TRBV12-3/TRBV12-4 CASSLRTADTQYF
TRBJ1-1 TRBV7-9 CAREGINTEAFF
TRBJ2-7 TRBV30 CAWSLIAGGTYEQYF
TRBJ2-6 TRBV4-1 CASSQDSQGETSGANVLTF
TRBJ2-5 TRBV19 CASKGLGETQYF
TRBJ1-3 TRBV7-2 CASSLDRVDTIYF
TRBJ2-5 TRBV7-3 CASSSSGGPGETQYF
TRBJ2-7 TRBV10-1 CASSATGDSYEQYF
TRBJ2-7 TRBV19 CASSIAYGDSYEQYF
TRBJ1-1 TRBV18 CASSPGTRMNTEAFF
TRBJ2-6 TRBV11-2 CASSFRGANVLTF
TRBJ1-3 TRBV18 CASSPGVSVGNTIYF
TRBJ2-1 TRBV19 CASSMRPNVDEQFF
TRBJ1-5 TRBV30 CAWALGGLEPQHF
TRBJ2-7 TRBV27 CASSTDRISYEQYF
TRBJ2-1 TRBV30 CAWSSSSSYNEQFF
TRBJ1-1 TRBV7-9 CASSNRGQFPEAFF
TRBJ2-1 TRBV15 CATSRDRATSGTYNEQFF
TRBJ1-2 TRBV14 CASSQDLDSIYGYTF
TRBJ1-2 TRBV5-6 CASSLAGGSNYGYTF
TRBJ2-1 TRBV5-5 CASSSGSGDVEQFF
TRBJ2-5 TRBV7-2 CASRLVGTSGRAGETQYF
TRBJ1-1 TRBV6-5 CASSFGGTGIRTEAFF
TRBJ2-1 TRBV11-1 CASSFLGGVNEQFF
TRBJ1-6 TRBV30 CAWSVPTGYNSPLHF
TRBJ2-7 TRBV28 CASSSVGAGGTGEQYF
TRBJ2-1 TRBV6-5 CASSYGGLAGGYEQFF
TRBJ2-6 TRBV27 CASSSGSGANVLTF
TRBJ1-1 TRBV19 CASRGQGQNTEAFF
TRBJ2-3 TRBV19 CASSSSTGGTDTQYF
TRBJ2-2 TRBV5-6 CASSPVGGEGGELFF
TRBJ2-1 TRBV29-1 CSVGRTTPGNEQFF
TRBJ1-1 TRBV18 CASSPRLSTGTEAFF